Listed here are 27 T cell receptor beta chains from one sample, sequenced in a study of tumor-infiltrating lymphocytes in primary liver carcinoma. DNA and RNA were both co-extracted from around 20-30 mg of bulk tissue that had not been sorted. From roughly 0.55 ug of total RNA, TCR beta-specific cDNA was reverse-transcribed using a constant-region primer. ARM-PCR, slightly modified, supplied the TCR beta libraries through three nested multiplex PCR rounds. Forward primers for TRBV1-TRBV30 and a C-beta reverse primer served the first two PCR rounds, at approximately 10 cycles each. Each CDR3 protein gets one entry after TCRdb re-called the multiplex PCR reads with MiXCR. This table has 90,000 to 100,000 distinct CDR3 sequences, almost 70% appearing once. The sequencing input was liver tumor tissue from sampling region 5. The subset is: tumor region T5, tumor centre. The receptor source for this set is a woman aged 60-70 years with primary liver carcinoma and hepatitis B virus infection.

About this clonotype itself: A read error may produce the germline difference seen at one junction end. The rearrangement joins TRBV6-5 to TRBJ2-1, with D perhaps matching TRBD2 (5 bases). The CDR3 is 15 amino acids. The V gene's germline CDR1 is MNHEY and CDR2 SVGAGI. This CDR3 reads CASNPKWIDYDEQFF. DNA of the CDR3: TGTGCCAGCAATCCAAAATGGATAGACTACGATGAGCAGTTCTTC.

This clonotype was seen repeatedly, ten times or more. This chain uses TRBV6-1 with TRBJ1-3; D uncertain. Germline values: CDR1 MNHNS, CDR2 SASEGT. The CDR3 length is 16 residues. V dropped 3 bases and J dropped 0 bases, with 12 bases sitting between them. The CDR3 region is CASSDGRAYSGNTIYF. In nucleotides, the CDR3 is TGTGCCAGCAGTGACGGTCGGGCCTACTCTGGAAACACCATATATTTT.

This clonotype appeared a few times. Since a much larger clone is just one base distant, this may be a read error. V gene TRBV5-1 combines with J gene TRBJ1-2; the D is unclear. This CDR3 is 14 amino acids long. Germline assignment: CDR1 SGHRS and CDR2 YFSETQ. V lost 0 bases and J 4 bases, leaving 10 bases between the germline ends. The CDR3 DNA reads TGCGCCAGCAGCTTGGATACGACTGGCTATGGCTACACCTTC. Encoded protein: CASSLDTTGYGYTF.

V usage is TRBV11-2 and J usage is TRBJ1-1; D is ambiguous. Germline assignment: CDR1 SGHAT and CDR2 FQNNGV. The CDR3 loop spans 14 amino acids. V lost 8 bases, J lost 8 bases, and 21 bases lay in between. CDR3 bases: TGTGCCAGCGGCAAAGGAGTAGATGAGGAAGAAGCTTTCTTT. Translation gives CASGKGVDEEEAFF.

This clonotype occurred a few times. One end of the junction does not line up with germline, which may come from a read error. The rearrangement links TRBV28 to TRBJ2-7, with 9 bases identical to TRBD2. Germline V gives CDR1 MDHEN, CDR2 SYDVKM. This CDR3 is built from 16 residues. In DNA, the CDR3 is TGTGCCAGCAGTTCACCCGGCCTAGCGGGGATTTACGGGCAGTACTTC. As protein: CASSSPGLAGIYGQYF.

The sample holds a few counts of this clonotype. A clone one base away is much larger, so this may be a read error. The gene calls are TRBV4-2 and TRBJ2-1; 14 bases match TRBD2. This CDR3 region has 17 residues. CDR1 is LGHNA and CDR2 is YNFKEQ in the germline V gene. The CDR3 loop is CVSSRGTSGSKDGEQFF. The DNA for the CDR3 is TGTGTCAGCAGCCGGGGGACTAGCGGGAGTAAAGATGGTGAGCAGTTCTTC.

Remarks on this clonotype: A much more abundant neighbour one base away suggests this may be a read error. This chain connects TRBV5-6 to TRBJ2-2; the D gene is possibly TRBD2 (6 bases). CDR3 size: 16 residues. Looked up from germline, CDR1 is SGHDT and CDR2 is YYEEEE. The V and J ends lost 2 bases and 4 bases respectively, with 15 bases between them. The CDR3 region is CASSFKFGRGTGELFF. The CDR3 DNA follows: TGTGCCAGCAGCTTTAAGTTCGGGCGGGGCACCGGGGAGCTGTTTTTT.

Notes on this clonotype: A read error is possible here, since a much larger clone lies one base away. J is TRBJ1-2 and V is TRBV5-6; a weak D match, TRBD1 (6 bases). V lost 5 bases to trimming and J lost 5 bases, with 13 bases between them. This CDR3 has 13 residues. The germline CDR1 and CDR2 sequences are SGHDT and YYEEEE. The CDR3 spells CASRVDSRYGYTF. The CDR3 DNA reads as TGTGCCAGCAGAGTGGACAGCCGTTATGGCTACACCTTC.

The chain recombines TRBV11-3 with TRBJ2-1; D is possibly TRBD2 (6 bases). CDR1 is SGHNT, CDR2 YENEEA, per germline. The CDR3 runs to 15 residues. The CDR3 loop is CDNSLAAAARGEQFF. The CDR3 DNA reads as TGTGACAACAGCTTGGCAGCGGCTGCCCGGGGGGAGCAGTTCTTC.

The sample holds a few counts of this clonotype. The J gene is TRBJ2-7, the V gene TRBV5-1, with 11 bases that match TRBD2. CDR1 and CDR2 from the germline V gene are SGHRS and YFSETQ. V dropped 4 bases and J dropped 4; count of bases not matched to a gene: 7. The CDR3 is 15 amino acids. In DNA, the CDR3 is TGCGCCAGCAGCCTTAGCGGGAGGGCCTCATACGAGCAGTACTTC. It specifies CASSLSGRASYEQYF.

This clonotype was observed a handful of times. The chain links TRBV5-1 to TRBJ2-4; D gene uncertain. Germline-derived CDR1 and CDR2 are SGHRS and YFSETQ. Trimming took 2 bases from V and 1 from J, leaving 16 bases between them. This CDR3 spans 17 amino acids. The CDR3, as DNA: TGCGCCAGCAGCTTATCTACAAGTGATGCGGCCAAAAACATTCAGTACTTC. Translated: CASSLSTSDAAKNIQYF.

Turning to this clonotype: Germline is not matched at one junction end, which may reflect a read error. The gene calls are TRBV29-1 and TRBJ2-5; D may match TRBD1 or TRBD2 (5 bases each). The CDR3 covers 14 residues. CDR1 SQVTM and CDR2 ANQGSEA come from the germline V gene. CDR3 sequence: CSVEDSGREETHYF. In nucleotides, the CDR3 is TGCAGTGTTGAAGATTCGGGACGGGAAGAGACCCACTACTTC.

Concerning this clonotype itself: Because it lacks the conserved phenylalanine or tryptophan at the end, this CDR3 is likely a read error. The chain uses TRBV29-1 and TRBJ2-7, with D perhaps TRBD1 (6 bases). The CDR3 spans 14 residues. The germline V gene encodes CDR1 SQVTM and CDR2 ANQGSEA. The CDR3 reads CSVTVTGSSYKQYL. The CDR3 DNA is TGCAGCGTTACCGTGACAGGTAGCTCCTACAAGCAGTACTTA.

The chain combines TRBV6-6 with TRBJ2-5; 7 nucleotides align to TRBD2. Germline V gives CDR1 MNHNY, CDR2 SVGAGI (reference sequence). The CDR3 extends over 14 amino acids. This CDR3 reads CDNSGRAGKETQYF. DNA for the CDR3: TGTGACAACAGCGGTAGAGCGGGAAAAGAGACCCAGTACTTC.

Turning to this clonotype: The junction departs from germline at one end; a sequencing error may be responsible. The chain combines TRBV11-2 with TRBJ2-7, with TRBD2 matching 7 bases. Germline V CDR1 and CDR2: SGHAT, FQNNGV. The CDR3 covers 20 residues. CDR3 in DNA: TGCGCCAGTAGCTTAATTTGGGATATAACCATAGCGGGCCTAGGACGCGAGCAGTACTTC. Translated, it gives CASSLIWDITIAGLGREQYF.

Comment on this clonotype: At one boundary the junction diverges from the germline segment, which might be a read error. The V call is TRBV4-1, the J call TRBJ2-1, with a possible D match to TRBD2 (6 bases). The CDR3 contains 13 residues. CDR1 MGHRA and CDR2 YSYEKL come from the germline V gene. The CDR3, as DNA: TGTGCCGGCAGCCGGGACTTCCACAATGAGCAGTTCTTC. Amino acid sequence: CAGSRDFHNEQFF.

This clonotype was observed a few times. CDR3 sequence (DNA): TGTGCCAGCAGCTCACCGGGACAGGGGACCCCCTACGAGCAGTACTTC. Translated: CASSSPGQGTPYEQYF. The V call is TRBV7-2, the J call TRBJ2-7, with 10 positions matching TRBD1. The trim removed 4 bases at V and 2 bases at J, leaving 8 bases unmatched. CDR3 length equals 16 residues. Germline values: CDR1 SGHTA, CDR2 FQGNSA.

Of note for this clonotype: A read error may produce the germline difference seen at one junction end. The V call is TRBV5-1, the J call TRBJ1-2; TRBD1 agrees at 8 bases. The CDR3 runs 15 residues. The germline CDR1 and CDR2 sequences are SGHRS and YFSETQ. This CDR3 reads CASSSNRGTNYDYTF. CDR3 DNA: TGCGCCAGCAGCTCCAACAGGGGGACGAACTATGACTACACCTTC.

The CDR3 loop reads CASSSPRDSDTQYF. Here the CDR3 DNA reads TGTGCCAGCAGCTCCCCGCGGGATTCGGATACGCAGTATTTT. The chain couples TRBV5-4 to TRBJ2-3; a weak D match, TRBD2 (6 bases). The germline CDR1 and CDR2 sequences are SGHNT and YYREEE (reference sequence). V lost 3 bases to trimming and J lost 6 bases, with 14 bases between them. CDR3 length: 14 amino acids.

This clonotype was seen just once. This CDR3 reads CSARPGPDIQYF. In DNA, the CDR3 is TGCAGTGCTAGGCCAGGGCCGGACATTCAGTACTTC. The chain carries TRBV20-1 and TRBJ2-4; maybe TRBD1 (5 bases). This CDR3 has 12 residues. The germline gives CDR1 DFQATT, CDR2 SNEGSKA (reference sequence). V lost 3 bases and J 8 bases, leaving 11 bases between the germline ends.

This clonotype was seen a single time. A much larger clonotype is one base distant, so this may be a read error. The chain joins TRBV29-1 to TRBJ2-7, with a possible D match to TRBD2 (5 bases). The CDR3 is 14 residues long. Germline lookup yields CDR1 SQVTM and CDR2 ANQGSEA. CDR3 loop: CGAGKAVSRNEQYF. The DNA for the CDR3 is TGCGGCGCTGGAAAAGCGGTGAGCAGAAACGAGCAGTACTTC.

About this clonotype: This CDR3 fails to terminate in the conserved phenylalanine or tryptophan, so it likely reflects a read error. V usage is TRBV6-2 or TRBV6-3 and J usage is TRBJ2-2; 7 bases agree with TRBD1. This CDR3 comprises 15 residues. The germline V gene encodes CDR1 MNHEY and CDR2 SVGEGT. The CDR3 loop is CDSSYDRVDTRELFS. In DNA, the CDR3 is TGTGACAGCAGTTACGACAGGGTAGACACCAGGGAGCTGTTTTCT.

In the case of this clonotype: A junction end diverges from the germline sequence, so it may reflect a read error. The V and J genes are TRBV11-1 and TRBJ2-2, with D perhaps TRBD2 (5 bases). Germline values: CDR1 SGHAT, CDR2 FQDESV (reference sequence). The CDR3 has 17 amino acids. CDR3 protein: CTSRRRTGSANTEELFF. CDR3 bases: TGTACCAGCAGGAGAAGAACGGGATCCGCGAACACCGAGGAGCTGTTTTTT.

In its sample, this clonotype was seen many times. V gene TRBV6-1 combines with J gene TRBJ2-3, with 13 nucleotides matching TRBD2. V shed 9 bases, J shed 4 bases, and the junction held 10 bases outside the gene matches. This CDR3 is 16 amino acids long. The germline CDR1 and CDR2 sequences are MNHNS and SASEGT. The CDR3 nucleotides are TGTGCCAGTAAACCCCCGACTAGCGGGAGGTCAGATACGCAGTATTTT. This translates into CASKPPTSGRSDTQYF.

As concerns this clonotype: A much larger clone lies one base from this, so it may be a read error. The chain links TRBV10-3 to TRBJ1-2; 10 bases line up with TRBD1. In germline, CDR1 is ENHRY, CDR2 SYGVKD. The CDR3 sequence is 14 residues long. CDR3 nucleotide sequence: TGTACCTCTAGGACAGGGGGAATTACCTATGGCTACACCTTC. Translated: CTSRTGGITYGYTF.

Many counts were recorded for this clonotype. The chain combines TRBV4-1 with TRBJ2-1; tentatively, D is TRBD2 (6 bases). Germline CDR1 is MGHRA and CDR2 is YSYEKL. The CDR3 contains 16 residues. Trimming left V 2 bases short and J 9 bases short, with 20 bases between. CDR3 loop: CASSQPQGNTGGEQFF. CDR3 DNA sequence: TGCGCCAGCAGCCAACCCCAGGGAAACACCGGGGGTGAGCAGTTCTTC.

The chain carries TRBV11-2 and TRBJ1-1, with D tentatively TRBD1 (5 bases). V gave up 4 bases and J gave up 7 bases, with 22 bases separating them. The CDR3 is 16 residues long. The germline CDR1 and CDR2 sequences are SGHAT and FQNNGV. The CDR3 loop is CASSSAKVGGDIEAFF. The CDR3 bases are TGTGCCAGCAGCTCCGCGAAAGTGGGGGGAGACATTGAAGCTTTCTTT.